Listed below are T cell receptor beta chains from one sample, sequenced in a study of OX40 agonist ivuxolimab in advanced cancers. Sequenced by immunoSEQ multiplex PCR; TCRdb stores in-frame clones only, minus some. The sample contains tens of thousands of clones, more than 75% of which appear only once. The input for sequencing was CD4+ or CD8+ T cells sorted from blood, taken in a trial of the OX40 agonist ivuxolimab. These receptors were collected from an adult with an advanced solid tumor such as melanoma, head and neck, liver or kidney cancer. CDR3s include the opening cysteine and the closing phenylalanine or tryptophan. The order of the fields is J gene, V gene, D gene, CDR3 protein. The D gene is left open where the match is weak.

TRBJ2-2 TRBV6-5 - CASTRGAQTGELFF
TRBJ1-4 TRBV25-1 TRBD1 CASTGLRQGIGEKLFF
TRBJ2-2 TRBV27 TRBD1 CASKDRGNTGELFF
TRBJ2-1 TRBV11-3 - CASSEHNGEQFF
TRBJ1-1 TRBV19 - CASSILLRDDTEAFF
TRBJ1-6 TRBV6-5 TRBD1 CASRRDRYNSPLHF
TRBJ2-3 TRBV29-1 TRBD2 CSAGPGHLGTSGRARDTQYF
TRBJ2-3 TRBV27 TRBD1 CASSLHLTGADTQYF
TRBJ1-1 TRBV29-1 - CSVAITGLGTEAFF
TRBJ1-1 TRBV20-1 - CSAVGGTEAFF
TRBJ2-3 TRBV5-6 - CASSPPELGDTQYF
TRBJ1-5 TRBV4-1 - CASSQELWGSAFSNQPQHF
TRBJ2-3 TRBV10-1 TRBD2 CASSGAGESGGGDTQYF
TRBJ2-7 TRBV7-2 - CASSSGALLYEQYF
TRBJ2-5 TRBV5-1 - CASSLSGPAGETQYF
TRBJ1-2 TRBV6-1 TRBD1 CASSEGAGGSYGYTF
TRBJ2-7 TRBV27 - CASSDWHEQYF
TRBJ2-7 TRBV20-1 - CSVAQDEQYF
TRBJ2-2 TRBV5-1 - CASSLEPHGELFF
TRBJ2-7 TRBV13 - CASSPGWATSYEQYF
TRBJ1-4 TRBV27 TRBD1 CASRPGQVNYNEKLFF
TRBJ1-4 TRBV7-9 TRBD1 CASITSPGTGHEKLFF
TRBJ2-1 TRBV4-2 - CASSFGSYNEQFF
TRBJ2-3 TRBV6-5 - CASSYSIMRPTDTQYF
TRBJ2-5 TRBV7-9 TRBD1 CASSLGQGVQETQYF
TRBJ1-1 TRBV7-6 - CASSLAGGWSFDTEAFF
TRBJ1-1 TRBV27 - CASSRAAGVTLKAFF
TRBJ1-2 TRBV28 - CASSLWGREFHTF